The clone carrying this TCR beta chain was seen only once. Patients in Seattle were enrolled during active infection, then followed longitudinally. The data are from a study of blood T cell repertoires in COVID-19. Overall study: PBMCs, B-cell-depleted T cells, or T cells were the source of the cDNA or gDNA that made up the material.

The CDR3 loop spans 13 amino acids. Germline CDR1 SGHTA, CDR2 FQGNSA. The V and J ends lost 3 bases and 0 bases respectively, with 5 bases between them. Per the original data handling: Amplification of reference gene primers provided the estimated nucleated cell counts. The repertoire was sequenced with immunoSEQ multiplex PCR; TCRdb's copy has only in-frame clones and lacks some. V, J and clone size derive from that table, while D and trimming were established from the DNA sequence. Altogether about 62,000 clones are present, 80% to 90% being singletons, with the ten largest covering more than 15%. This chain links TRBV7-2 with TRBJ1-2, with D possibly matching TRBD1 (5 bases). The source material was peripheral blood. The TCR was taken from an older woman with COVID-19, enrolled during active disease. DNA for the CDR3: TGTGCCAGCAGCTTGACAGCTAACTATGGCTACACCTTC. Translating it yields CASSLTANYGYTF.